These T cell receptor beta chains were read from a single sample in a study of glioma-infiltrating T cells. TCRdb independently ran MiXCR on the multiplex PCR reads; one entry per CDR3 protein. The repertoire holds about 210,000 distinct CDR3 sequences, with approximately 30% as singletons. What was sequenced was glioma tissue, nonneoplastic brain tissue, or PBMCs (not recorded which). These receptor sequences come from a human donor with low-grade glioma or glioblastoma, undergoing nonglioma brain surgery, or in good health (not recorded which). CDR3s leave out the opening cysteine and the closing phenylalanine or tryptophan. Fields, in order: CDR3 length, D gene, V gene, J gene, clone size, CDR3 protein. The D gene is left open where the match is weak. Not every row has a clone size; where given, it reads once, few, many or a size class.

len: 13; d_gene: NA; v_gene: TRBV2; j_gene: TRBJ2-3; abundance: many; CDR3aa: ASSDIAVRTDTQY
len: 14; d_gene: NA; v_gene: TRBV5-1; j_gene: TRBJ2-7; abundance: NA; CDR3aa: ASGPTGLPGRYEQY
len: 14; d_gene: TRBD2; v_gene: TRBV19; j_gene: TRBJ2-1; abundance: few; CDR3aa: ASSTPGLAGGNEQF
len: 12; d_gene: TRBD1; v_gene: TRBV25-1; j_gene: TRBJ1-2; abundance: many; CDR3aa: ASSAGQGFDGYT
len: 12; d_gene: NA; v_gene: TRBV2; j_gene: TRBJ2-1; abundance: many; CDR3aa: ASNLDSSYNEQF
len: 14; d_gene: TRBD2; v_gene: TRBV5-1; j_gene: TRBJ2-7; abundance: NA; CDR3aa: ASTFGGTSASYEQY
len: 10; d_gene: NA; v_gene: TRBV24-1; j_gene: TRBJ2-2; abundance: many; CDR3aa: ATSDHTGELF
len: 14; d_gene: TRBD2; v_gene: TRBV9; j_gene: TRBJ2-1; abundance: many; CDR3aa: ASSEGLAGDYNEQF
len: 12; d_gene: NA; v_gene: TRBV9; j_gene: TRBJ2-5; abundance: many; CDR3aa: ASSPRGPQETQY
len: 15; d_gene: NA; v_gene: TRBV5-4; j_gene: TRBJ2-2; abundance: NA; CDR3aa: ASSEASGTWNAGELF
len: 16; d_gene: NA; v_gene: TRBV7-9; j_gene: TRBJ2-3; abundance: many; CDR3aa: ASSLAKDWITSTDTQY
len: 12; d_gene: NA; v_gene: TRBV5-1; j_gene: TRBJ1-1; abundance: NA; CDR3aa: ASSLGHLNTEAF
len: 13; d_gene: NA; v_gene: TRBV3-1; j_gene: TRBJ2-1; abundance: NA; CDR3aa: ASSQAPGDSNEQF